The entry below gives a single T cell receptor (beta chain) sequence along with its context. The sample originates from a study of blood T cell repertoires in COVID-19. Original processing methods: Amplification from reference gene primers served as the basis for estimated nucleated cell counts. Profiled with immunoSEQ multiplex PCR; TCRdb holds only in-frame clones, not every one. V and J calls and clone size are copied from that table; D and trimming were computed from the DNA. Of about 82,000 clones listed, roughly three quarters were seen once; the top ten hold more than 35%. Patients at the Seattle site were enrolled during active infection and followed longitudinally. Germline lookup yields CDR1 LGHDT and CDR2 YNNKEL (reference sequence). V lost 3 bases, J lost 1 base, and 9 bases stayed unmatched. The CDR3 runs to 18 residues.

This clonotype was sampled from a man aged 55-75 years with COVID-19, enrolled during active disease. The chain carries TRBV3-1 (or the pseudogene TRBV3-2) and TRBJ2-3; 11 bases are a match to TRBD2. Sequencing was performed on peripheral blood. The CDR3 region is CASSQTSGASSGTDTQYF. CDR3 sequence (DNA): TGTGCCAGCAGCCAGACTAGCGGGGCCTCCTCCGGCACAGATACGCAGTATTTT.